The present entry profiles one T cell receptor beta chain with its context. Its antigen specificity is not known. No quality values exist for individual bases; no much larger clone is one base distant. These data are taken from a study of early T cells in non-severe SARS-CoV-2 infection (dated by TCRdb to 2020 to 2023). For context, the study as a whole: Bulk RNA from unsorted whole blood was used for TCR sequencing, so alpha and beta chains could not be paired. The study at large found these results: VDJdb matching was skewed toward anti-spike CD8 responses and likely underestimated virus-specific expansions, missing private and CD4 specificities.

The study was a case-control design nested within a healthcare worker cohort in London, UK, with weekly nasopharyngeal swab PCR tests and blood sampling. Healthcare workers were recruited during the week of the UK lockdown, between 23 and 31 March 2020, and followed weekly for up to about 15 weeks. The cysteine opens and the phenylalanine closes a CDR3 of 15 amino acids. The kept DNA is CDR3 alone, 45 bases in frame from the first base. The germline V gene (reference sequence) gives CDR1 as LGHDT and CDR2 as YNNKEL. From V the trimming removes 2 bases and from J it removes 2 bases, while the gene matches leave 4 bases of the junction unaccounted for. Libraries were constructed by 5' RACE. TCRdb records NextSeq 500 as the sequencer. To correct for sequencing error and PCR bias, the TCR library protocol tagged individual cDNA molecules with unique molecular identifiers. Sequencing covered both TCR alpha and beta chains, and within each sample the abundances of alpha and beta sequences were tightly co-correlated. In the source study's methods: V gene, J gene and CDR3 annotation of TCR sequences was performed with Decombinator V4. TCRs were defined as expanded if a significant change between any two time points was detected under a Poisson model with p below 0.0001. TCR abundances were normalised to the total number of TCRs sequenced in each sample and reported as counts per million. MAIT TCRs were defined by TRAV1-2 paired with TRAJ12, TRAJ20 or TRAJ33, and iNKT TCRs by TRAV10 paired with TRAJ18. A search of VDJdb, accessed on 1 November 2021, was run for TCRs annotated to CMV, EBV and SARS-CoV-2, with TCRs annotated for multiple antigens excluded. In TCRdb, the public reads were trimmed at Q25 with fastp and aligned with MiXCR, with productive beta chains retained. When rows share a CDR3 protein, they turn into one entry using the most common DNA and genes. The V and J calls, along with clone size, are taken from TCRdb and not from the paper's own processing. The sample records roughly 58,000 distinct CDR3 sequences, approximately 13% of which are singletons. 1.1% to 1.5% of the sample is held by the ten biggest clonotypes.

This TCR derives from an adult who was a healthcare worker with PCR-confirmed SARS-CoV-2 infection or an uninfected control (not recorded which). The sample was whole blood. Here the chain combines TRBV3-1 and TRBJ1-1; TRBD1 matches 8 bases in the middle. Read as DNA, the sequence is TGTGCCAGCAGCCAATTGGGACAGGAAAACACTGAAGCTTTCTTT. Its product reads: CASSQLGQENTEAFF.